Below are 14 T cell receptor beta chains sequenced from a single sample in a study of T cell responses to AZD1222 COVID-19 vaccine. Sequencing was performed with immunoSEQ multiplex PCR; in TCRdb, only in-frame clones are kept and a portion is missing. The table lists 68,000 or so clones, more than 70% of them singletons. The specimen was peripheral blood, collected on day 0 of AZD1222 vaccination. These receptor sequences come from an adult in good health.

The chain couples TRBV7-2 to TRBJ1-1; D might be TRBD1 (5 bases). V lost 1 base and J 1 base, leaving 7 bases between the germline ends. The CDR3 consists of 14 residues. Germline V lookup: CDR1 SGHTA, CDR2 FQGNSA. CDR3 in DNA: TGTGCCAGCAGCTTAGAGAGGGGGAACACTGAAGCTTTCTTT. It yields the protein CASSLERGNTEAFF.

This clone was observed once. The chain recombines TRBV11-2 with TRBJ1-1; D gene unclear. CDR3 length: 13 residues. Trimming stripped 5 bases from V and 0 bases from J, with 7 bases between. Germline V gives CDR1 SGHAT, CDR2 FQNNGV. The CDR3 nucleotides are TGTGCCAGCAGCCAAAATATGAACACTGAAGCTTTCTTT. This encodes CASSQNMNTEAFF.

CDR3 loop: CASSESPGGVGGYTF. The CDR3 nucleotides are TGTGCCAGCAGTGAATCCCCAGGGGGCGTAGGTGGCTACACCTTC. The V and J genes are TRBV25-1 and TRBJ1-2, with 8 bases lining up with TRBD1. The length of the CDR3 is 15 residues. CDR1 is MGHDK, CDR2 SYGVNS, per germline. The ends lost 1 base at V and 7 bases at J; junction bases unmatched: 8.

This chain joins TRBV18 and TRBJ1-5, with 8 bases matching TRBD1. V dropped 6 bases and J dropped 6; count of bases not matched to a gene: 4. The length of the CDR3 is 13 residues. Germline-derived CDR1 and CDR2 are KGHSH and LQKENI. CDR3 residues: CASSPGGSQPQHF. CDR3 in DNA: TGTGCCAGCTCGCCAGGGGGCAGTCAGCCCCAGCATTTT.

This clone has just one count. The CDR3 loop is CASRAEAYEQYF. CDR3 sequence (DNA): TGCGCCAGCAGGGCGGAGGCCTACGAGCAGTACTTC. This chain connects TRBV5-1 to TRBJ2-7, with a weak D call TRBD2 (5 bases). Germline V gives CDR1 SGHRS, CDR2 YFSETQ. The V end lost 5 bases, the J end lost 2 bases, and 8 bases lay between the germline ends. This CDR3 region has 12 residues.

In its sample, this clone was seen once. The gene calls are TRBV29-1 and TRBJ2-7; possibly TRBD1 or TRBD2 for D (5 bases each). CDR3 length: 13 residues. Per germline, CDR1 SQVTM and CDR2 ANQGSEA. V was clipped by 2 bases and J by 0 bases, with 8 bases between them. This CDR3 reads CSVERDGSYEQYF. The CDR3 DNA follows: TGCAGCGTTGAAAGGGACGGCTCCTACGAGCAGTACTTC.

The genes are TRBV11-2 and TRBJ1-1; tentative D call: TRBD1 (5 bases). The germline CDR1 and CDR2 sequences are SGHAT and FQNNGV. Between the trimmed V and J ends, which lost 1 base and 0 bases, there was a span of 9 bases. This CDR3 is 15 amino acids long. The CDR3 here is CASSLVSGVNTEAFF. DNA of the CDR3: TGTGCCAGCAGCTTAGTTTCGGGGGTGAACACTGAAGCTTTCTTT.

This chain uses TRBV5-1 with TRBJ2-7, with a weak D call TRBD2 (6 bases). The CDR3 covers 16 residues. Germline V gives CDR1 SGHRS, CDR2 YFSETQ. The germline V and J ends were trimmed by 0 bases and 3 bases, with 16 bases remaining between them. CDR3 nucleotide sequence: TGCGCCAGCAGCTTGGGCTCCGGGGCGGACTACTACGAGCAGTACTTC. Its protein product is CASSLGSGADYYEQYF.

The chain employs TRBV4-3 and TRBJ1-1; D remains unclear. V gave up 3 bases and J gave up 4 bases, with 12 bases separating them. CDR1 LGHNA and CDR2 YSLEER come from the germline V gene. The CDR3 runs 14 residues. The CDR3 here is CASSQATWGTEAFF. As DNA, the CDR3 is TGCGCCAGCAGCCAGGCGACTTGGGGCACTGAAGCTTTCTTT.

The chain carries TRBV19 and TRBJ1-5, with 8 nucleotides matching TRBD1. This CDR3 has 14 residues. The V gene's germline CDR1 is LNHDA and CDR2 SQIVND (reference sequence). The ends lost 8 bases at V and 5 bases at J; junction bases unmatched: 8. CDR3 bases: TGTGCCAGTGGGGCAGGGGGCCGCCATCAGCCCCAGCATTTT. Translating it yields CASGAGGRHQPQHF.

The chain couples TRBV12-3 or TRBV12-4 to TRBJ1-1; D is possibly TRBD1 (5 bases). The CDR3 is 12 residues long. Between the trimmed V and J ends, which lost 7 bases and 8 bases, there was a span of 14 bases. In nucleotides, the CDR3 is TGTGCCAGCAACCGACAGATGGGGGAAGCTTTCTTT. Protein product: CASNRQMGEAFF.

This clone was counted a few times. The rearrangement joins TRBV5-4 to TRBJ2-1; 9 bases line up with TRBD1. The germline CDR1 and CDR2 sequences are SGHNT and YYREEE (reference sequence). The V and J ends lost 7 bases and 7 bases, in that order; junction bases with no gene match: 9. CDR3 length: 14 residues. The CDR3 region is CASLNRGRENEQFF. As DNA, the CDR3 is TGTGCCAGCCTAAACAGGGGGCGCGAAAATGAGCAGTTCTTC.

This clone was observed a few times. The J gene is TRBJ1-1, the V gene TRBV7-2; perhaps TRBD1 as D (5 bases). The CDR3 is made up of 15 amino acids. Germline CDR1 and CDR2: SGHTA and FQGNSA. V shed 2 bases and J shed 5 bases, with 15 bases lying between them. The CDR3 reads CASSLLGVEGTEAFF. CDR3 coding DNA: TGTGCCAGCAGCTTACTGGGGGTGGAGGGGACTGAAGCTTTCTTT.

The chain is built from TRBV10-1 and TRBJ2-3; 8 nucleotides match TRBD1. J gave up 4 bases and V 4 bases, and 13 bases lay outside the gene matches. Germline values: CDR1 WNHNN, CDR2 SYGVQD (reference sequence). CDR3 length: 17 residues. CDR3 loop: CASSVGRGRGLADTQYF. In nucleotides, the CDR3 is TGCGCCAGCAGTGTGGGTAGGGGCAGGGGGCTGGCAGATACGCAGTATTTT.